Presented here are 23 T cell receptor beta chains from one specimen sequenced in a study of radiation and T cells in renal cell carcinoma (dated by TCRdb to 2019 to 2021). The library came from the immunoSEQ multiplex PCR assay. The table was pulled from immuneACCESS by TCRdb, which kept in-frame rearrangements only. Such tables lose some clones; where checked, under half of the loss comes from unresolved V genes, and the rest has no known cause. Present in this sample are fewer than 200,000 clones, 88% of which were seen just once. 11% of the sample comes from the top ten. In light of the paper, this sample's time point label describes: blood 4 weeks post-SBRT, at nephrectomy. The intended sense of this specimen's treatment or condition label: 15 Gy SBRT to primary tumor, nephrectomy 4 weeks later. The source was blood, collected from a patient whose treatment included radiotherapy and nephrectomy. The receptors were gathered from a woman aged 45-65 years with renal cell carcinoma.

The chain recombines TRBV9 with TRBJ2-2; D ambiguous. Germline CDR1 reads SGDLS; CDR2 reads YYNGEE. There are 12 residues in the CDR3. Written as DNA, the CDR3 is TGTGTCGACGCTCAGAGCACCGGGGAGCTGTTTTTT. Residues: CVDAQSTGELFF.

The chain has TRBV6-1 and TRBJ2-7; D is unclear. The length of the CDR3 is 11 residues. The V gene's germline CDR1 is MNHNS and CDR2 SASEGT. Trimming pared 2 bases from V and 1 base from J, leaving 0 bases between. The CDR3, as DNA: TGTGCCAGCAGTGAATCCTACGAGCAGTACTTC. This translates into CASSESYEQYF.

The chain uses TRBV19 and TRBJ2-1, with TRBD2 as a possible D gene (6 bases). V shed 5 bases and J shed 6 bases, with 14 bases lying between them. CDR3 length: 14 residues. Germline assignment: CDR1 LNHDA and CDR2 SQIVND (reference sequence). The CDR3 DNA is TGTGCCAGTAGTGGCGGGGAGGTAGTCAATGAGCAGTTCTTC. Amino acid sequence: CASSGGEVVNEQFF.

V usage is TRBV19 and J usage is TRBJ2-7; D possibly matches TRBD1 or TRBD2 (6 bases each). Germline assignment: CDR1 LNHDA and CDR2 SQIVND (reference sequence). The CDR3 has 13 amino acids. Trimming stripped 6 bases from V and 1 base from J, with 10 bases between. This CDR3 reads CASSLGGSYEQYF. The CDR3 DNA follows: TGTGCCAGTAGCCTAGGGGGGTCCTACGAGCAGTACTTC.

CDR3 nucleotide sequence: TGCAGCGTTGAACTGGACGGATCCTCTGGAAACACCATATATTTT. It translates to CSVELDGSSGNTIYF. V is TRBV29-1 and J is TRBJ1-3, with D unclear. CDR1 is SQVTM, CDR2 ANQGSEA, per germline. The V end was cut by 2 bases, the J end by 0 bases, with 11 bases between. This CDR3 is built from 15 residues.

This clone turned up a few times. V and J are TRBV13 and TRBJ1-2; D is perhaps TRBD1 (6 bases). Between the trimmed V and J ends, which lost 6 bases and 0 bases, there was a span of 20 bases. The CDR3 is 17 amino acids. Per germline, CDR1 PRHDT and CDR2 FYEKMQ (reference sequence). CDR3 coding DNA: TGTGCCAGCAGTTCAACTAAGACAGGCCAGACTAACTATGGCTACACCTTC. Its translation: CASSSTKTGQTNYGYTF.

This clone was seen only a few times. The rearrangement uses TRBV14 and TRBJ2-5; 11 bases line up with TRBD1. Germline V gene data show CDR1 as SGHDN and CDR2 as FVKESK. The V and J ends lost 1 base and 5 bases, in that order; junction bases with no gene match: 3. The CDR3 runs 15 residues. CDR3 sequence (DNA): TGTGCCAGCAGCCAAGGAGGACAGGGGGCGGAGACCCAGTACTTC. Translating gives CASSQGGQGAETQYF.

The chain employs TRBV6-5 and TRBJ1-6, with 9 bases aligning to TRBD1. Germline-derived CDR1 and CDR2 are MNHEY and SVGAGI. Trimming removed 5 bases from V and 10 bases from J; junction bases left unmatched: 9. This CDR3 spans 15 amino acids. As DNA, the CDR3 is TGTGCCAGCAGTACGGGACAGGGTAGAGGATCACCCCTCCACTTT. Protein sequence: CASSTGQGRGSPLHF.

The DNA for the CDR3 is TGTGCCAGCAGCGTCAGCACAGGGCCCCAAGAGACCCAGTACTTC. Amino acid sequence: CASSVSTGPQETQYF. The chain couples TRBV11-1 to TRBJ2-5; a weak D match, TRBD1 (6 bases). V shed 5 bases and J shed 1 base, with 14 bases lying between them. This CDR3 is 15 amino acids long. The germline V gene has CDR1 SGHAT and CDR2 FQDESV (reference sequence).

The CDR3 DNA reads TGTGCCAGCAGCCTTGCAACTAATGAAAAACTGTTTTTT. Amino acids: CASSLATNEKLFF. The chain recombines TRBV5-6 with TRBJ1-4; D gene uncertain. The germline V gene has CDR1 SGHDT and CDR2 YYEEEE. V was shortened by 4 bases and J by 0 bases, with 4 bases between the two germline ends. CDR3 size: 13 residues.

V usage is TRBV19 and J usage is TRBJ2-2, with D perhaps TRBD2 (6 bases). CDR1 is LNHDA and CDR2 is SQIVND in the germline V gene (reference sequence). V lost 5 bases and J 2 bases, leaving 18 bases between the germline ends. CDR3 size: 17 residues. The CDR3 DNA reads as TGTGCCAGTAGTTCGCCGGGACTGATAACCAACACCGGGGAGCTGTTTTTT. Its protein is CASSSPGLITNTGELFF. Full variable domain (remainder filled in from reference TRBV19 and TRBJ2-2): DGGITQSPKYLFRKEGQNVTLSCEQNLNHDAMYWYRQDPGQGLRLIYYSQIVNDFQKGDIAEGYSVSREKKESFPLTVTSAQKNPTAFYLCASSSPGLITNTGELFFGEGSRLTVL.

This clone was picked up a small number of times. This clone may be a read error of a much larger clone one base away. Here the CDR3 DNA reads TGTGCCAGCAGCTTTAACCCGAACACTGAAGCTTTCTTT. Encoded protein: CASSFNPNTEAFF. This chain links TRBV11-3 with TRBJ1-1; no reliable D call. The V end lost 3 bases, the J end lost 1 base, and 6 bases lay between the germline ends. The CDR3 has 13 residues. Germline V lookup: CDR1 SGHNT, CDR2 YENEEA.

The chain has TRBV9 and TRBJ2-1; TRBD2 aligns across 8 bases. The CDR3 runs to 13 residues. Trimming removed 4 bases from V and 6 bases from J; junction bases left unmatched: 3. Per germline, CDR1 SGDLS and CDR2 YYNGEE. The CDR3 loop reads CASSFTSGNEQFF. CDR3 nucleotides: TGTGCCAGCAGCTTCACTAGCGGCAATGAGCAGTTCTTC.

This clone turned up a few times. The chain's CDR3 is CASSLVGGYTF. CDR3 coding DNA: TGTGCCAGCAGTTTGGTTGGTGGCTACACCTTC. The V gene is TRBV28, the J gene TRBJ1-2; the D is unclear. CDR3 size: 11 residues. Germline CDR1 is MDHEN and CDR2 is SYDVKM. V lost 3 bases and J lost 7, with 6 bases in between.

V usage is TRBV4-1 and J usage is TRBJ1-2, with no clear D. The CDR3 loop spans 15 amino acids. V was cut by 1 base and J by 4 bases, with 13 bases left in between. Germline CDR1 reads MGHRA; CDR2 reads YSYEKL. In DNA, the CDR3 is TGCGCCAGCAGCCAAGCCCCTAACGGGCCCTATGGCTACACCTTC. This translates into CASSQAPNGPYGYTF.

In its sample, this clone was seen a few times. This chain uses TRBV7-9 with TRBJ1-6; D ambiguous. V lost 5 bases to trimming and J lost 6 bases, with 8 bases between them. There are 13 residues in the CDR3. The germline V gene encodes CDR1 SEHNR and CDR2 FQNEAQ (reference sequence). The CDR3 DNA sequence: TGTGCCAGCAGCAGGGAAATTAATTCACCCCTCCACTTT. This translates into CASSREINSPLHF.

The V call is TRBV7-3, the J call TRBJ2-1; TRBD2 agrees at 9 bases. The trim removed 4 bases at V and 3 bases at J, leaving 4 bases unmatched. Germline loops: CDR1 SGHTA, CDR2 FQGTGA. The CDR3 has 15 residues. The CDR3 DNA follows: TGTGCCAGCAGCTCGACTAGCGGTATCTACAATGAGCAGTTCTTC. Its translation: CASSSTSGIYNEQFF.

The chain combines TRBV6-5 with TRBJ2-3; D is possibly TRBD2 (7 bases). Trimming cost V 6 bases and J 5 bases, with 12 bases left between them. CDR1 MNHEY and CDR2 SVGAGI come from the germline V gene. The CDR3 totals 13 residues. The CDR3 DNA sequence: TGTGCCAGCAGGAGGGGAGGGGGAGATACGCAGTATTTT. Translation: CASRRGGGDTQYF.

The V and J genes are TRBV5-8 and TRBJ1-1; possibly TRBD1 for D (5 bases). CDR1 is SGHTS and CDR2 is YDEGEE in the germline V gene. Trimming cost V 0 bases and J 3 bases, with 21 bases left between them. The CDR3 extends over 18 amino acids. The CDR3 region has the DNA TGTGCCAGCAGCTTGGGGTTGTTTGTTGGGTTAGGGGACACTGAAGCTTTCTTT. This translates into CASSLGLFVGLGDTEAFF.

The chain couples TRBV9 to TRBJ2-1; no firm D call. There are 13 residues in the CDR3. V lost 1 base and J lost 7, with 9 bases in between. In germline, CDR1 is SGDLS, CDR2 YYNGEE. This CDR3 is CASSVFGANEQFF. The DNA for the CDR3 is TGTGCCAGCAGCGTATTTGGCGCTAATGAGCAGTTCTTC.

This clone was counted once. The chain links TRBV4-3 to TRBJ2-1, with 7 bases fitting TRBD2. This CDR3 has 20 amino acids. The V gene end was trimmed by 0 bases and the J gene end by 6 bases; junction bases not matched to a gene: 20. Germline CDR1 LGHNA, CDR2 YSLEER. Here the CDR3 reads CASSQDLVVRGTNPLNEQFF. The CDR3 DNA reads TGCGCCAGCAGCCAAGATCTGGTGGTACGGGGGACTAACCCACTCAATGAGCAGTTCTTC.

The chain links TRBV11-2 to TRBJ2-2; a weak D match, TRBD1 (6 bases). This CDR3 has 16 residues. V lost 0 bases and J lost 5, with 13 bases in between. Germline CDR1 and CDR2: SGHAT and FQNNGV. The CDR3 sequence is CASSLEGRGRTGELFF. The CDR3 coding sequence is TGTGCCAGCAGCTTAGAAGGCAGGGGAAGGACCGGGGAGCTGTTTTTT.

This sequence joins TRBV6-4 and TRBJ1-5; a possible D gene is TRBD1 (5 bases). CDR1 is MRHNA, CDR2 SNTAGT, per germline. The ends were cut back, 4 bases at V and 6 bases at J, with 10 bases in the middle. The length of the CDR3 is 13 residues. The CDR3 spells CASSVIQGQPQHF. The CDR3 DNA reads as TGTGCCAGCAGTGTCATTCAGGGTCAGCCCCAGCATTTT.